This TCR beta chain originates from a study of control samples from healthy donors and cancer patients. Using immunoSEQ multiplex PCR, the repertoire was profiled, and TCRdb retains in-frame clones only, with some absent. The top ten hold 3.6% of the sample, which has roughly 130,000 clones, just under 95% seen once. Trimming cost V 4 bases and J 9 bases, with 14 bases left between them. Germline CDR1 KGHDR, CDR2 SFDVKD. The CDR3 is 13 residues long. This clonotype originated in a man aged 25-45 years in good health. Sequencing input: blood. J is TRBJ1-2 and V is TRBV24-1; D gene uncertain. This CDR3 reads CATSDLTKTSYTF. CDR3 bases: TGTGCCACCAGTGACTTGACCAAAACGAGCTACACCTTC.